Each of the 21 T cell receptor beta chains below was sequenced from the same sample in a study of beta chain features in type 1 diabetes. Whole-study findings and limits: Shorter TCRB CDR3s, moderately but significantly so, marked every one of the four CD4+ subsets in Type 1 diabetes patients.

Their specific antigens are unknown. The whole isolated RNA underwent reverse transcription, so sequencing captured expressed TCRB transcripts. TCRdb's table, derived via immunoSEQ multiplex PCR, lists solely in-frame clones and lacks some. The data contain over 650,000 clones, over 11% of them singletons. The specimen was naive CD4+ T cells from blood. The receptors here all came from a man between 18 and 29 years old with type 1 diabetes.

Concerning this clone: Additional DNA sequences in this sample encode the identical CDR3. The V gene is TRBV30, the J gene TRBJ1-2; D remains ambiguous. The CDR3 consists of 11 residues. Germline V gene lookup returns CDR1 GTSNPN and CDR2 SVGIG (reference sequence). V dropped 3 bases and J dropped 2 bases, with 4 bases sitting between them. CDR3 in DNA: TGTGCCTGGAGATTGAACTATGGCTACACCTTC. It is translated as CAWRLNYGYTF. Full variable domain (remainder filled in from reference TRBV30 and TRBJ1-2): SQTIHQWPATLVQPVGSPLSLECTVEGTSNPNLYWYRQAAGRGLQLLFYSVGIGQISSEVPQNLSASRPQDRQFILSSKKLLLSDSGFYLCAWRLNYGYTFGSGTRLTVV.

The chain employs TRBV6-1 and TRBJ2-5; D not certain. CDR1 and CDR2 (germline): MNHNS, SASEGT. The CDR3 has 15 residues. Trimming removed 3 bases from V and 3 bases from J, with 14 bases in between. The CDR3 loop is CASSEETHQEETQYF. CDR3 nucleotides: TGTGCCAGCAGTGAGGAAACCCACCAGGAAGAGACCCAGTACTTC.

This clone has just a few counts. The chain carries TRBV27 and TRBJ2-1; 14 nucleotides agree with TRBD2. V lost 7 bases to trimming and J lost 0 bases; unmatched junction nucleotides: 5. There are 17 residues in the CDR3. In germline, CDR1 is MNHEY, CDR2 SMNVEV (reference sequence). Here the CDR3 reads CASKGLAGALSYNEQFF. Here the CDR3 DNA reads TGTGCCAGCAAGGGACTAGCGGGGGCCCTCTCCTACAATGAGCAGTTCTTC.

In its sample, this clone was seen a few times. The chain carries TRBV10-3 and TRBJ1-2; no firm D call. Germline V gene data show CDR1 as ENHRY and CDR2 as SYGVKD. Deletions cut 0 bases from V and 8 bases from J, with 4 bases between. The CDR3 runs 11 residues. CDR3 sequence (DNA): TGTGCCATCAGTGAGTCGGAGGGCTACACCTTC. It encodes CAISESEGYTF.

This clone was observed a handful of times. The V and J genes are TRBV30 and TRBJ1-1; D not certain. V lost 5 bases and J 0 bases, leaving 7 bases between the germline ends. This CDR3 contains 12 residues. Germline V gene data show CDR1 as GTSNPN and CDR2 as SVGIG (reference sequence). The CDR3 DNA reads TGTGCCTGGGGGTTTTTGAACACTGAAGCTTTCTTT. Translated, it gives CAWGFLNTEAFF.

This clone appeared a few times. J is TRBJ2-1 and V is TRBV28; the match to TRBD2 covers 16 bases. This CDR3 contains 15 residues. Germline V lookup: CDR1 MDHEN, CDR2 SYDVKM. V lost 5 bases to trimming and J lost 10 bases; unmatched junction nucleotides: 5. The CDR3 DNA is TGTGCCAGCAGTATCGGGACTAGCGGGAGGGGAGAGCAGTTCTTC. Its protein is CASSIGTSGRGEQFF.

This clone appeared a few times. The gene calls are TRBV7-9 and TRBJ2-7, with 8 bases identical to TRBD1. This CDR3 is 16 amino acids long. The germline V gene encodes CDR1 SEHNR and CDR2 FQNEAQ (reference sequence). J gave up 9 bases and V 6 bases, and 19 bases lay outside the gene matches. CDR3 nucleotides: TGTGCCAGCAGTTCATCAGGGGGCCGGTATTCGGTCGGGCAGTACTTC. It yields the protein CASSSSGGRYSVGQYF.

This clone was seen only a few times. V gene TRBV30 combines with J gene TRBJ1-2; no clear D. Trimming removed 4 bases at V and 4 bases at J, with 10 bases between. This CDR3 has 12 residues. Germline V gene sequence: CDR1 GTSNPN, CDR2 SVGIG (reference sequence). CDR3 amino acids: CAWIPSGYGYTF. CDR3 in DNA: TGTGCCTGGATTCCGTCCGGCTATGGCTACACCTTC.

This clone was seen more than once but under ten times. The rearrangement joins TRBV7-9 to TRBJ1-5; the match to TRBD1 covers 7 bases. The CDR3 loop spans 15 amino acids. With 1 base clipped from V and 5 bases from J, the junction kept 5 bases outside the gene matches. From germline, CDR1 is SEHNR and CDR2 FQNEAQ (reference sequence). In nucleotides, the CDR3 is TGTGCCAGCAGCTTAGGGGACAGCATCCATCAGCCCCAGCATTTT. It yields the protein CASSLGDSIHQPQHF.

This chain joins TRBV29-1 and TRBJ2-7; D call uncertain. V lost 7 bases and J 5 bases, leaving 21 bases between the germline ends. CDR1 SQVTM and CDR2 ANQGSEA come from the germline V gene. The CDR3 loop spans 14 amino acids. The CDR3 is CSARADGERDEQYF. The CDR3, as DNA: TGCAGCGCCCGCGCAGATGGGGAACGAGACGAGCAGTACTTC.

The V call is TRBV10-3, the J call TRBJ2-7, with D possibly TRBD1 on 6 matching bases. The germline V gene has CDR1 ENHRY and CDR2 SYGVKD. The CDR3 spans 13 residues. The V end lost 7 bases, the J end lost 5 bases, and 15 bases lay between the germline ends. This CDR3 reads CAIKQGFLDEQYF. The DNA of the CDR3 is TGTGCCATCAAACAGGGTTTTCTTGACGAGCAGTACTTC.

This clone turned up a few times. The rearrangement uses TRBV7-2 and TRBJ2-2; unclear D gene. The CDR3 consists of 15 residues. The V end lost 5 bases, the J end lost 6 bases, and 16 bases lay between the germline ends. CDR1 is SGHTA, CDR2 FQGNSA, per germline. CDR3 in amino acids: CASSPGRRSAGELFF. For the CDR3, the DNA is TGTGCCAGCAGCCCCGGAAGGCGAAGCGCCGGGGAGCTGTTTTTT.

This clone was counted a few times. The rearrangement joins TRBV30 to TRBJ1-1; D may be TRBD1 (5 bases). Trimming stripped 3 bases from V and 0 bases from J, with 11 bases between. Germline CDR1 reads GTSNPN; CDR2 reads SVGIG (reference sequence). This CDR3 is built from 14 residues. CDR3 region: CAWRKTDMNTEAFF. The CDR3 DNA reads TGTGCCTGGAGGAAGACAGACATGAACACTGAAGCTTTCTTT.

In this sample, this clone turned up a few times. This rearrangement joins TRBV29-1 to TRBJ2-2; 8 bases fit TRBD1. This CDR3 contains 13 residues. From germline, CDR1 is SQVTM and CDR2 ANQGSEA. J lost 7 bases, V lost 1 base, and 2 bases had no gene match. CDR3 amino acids: CSVEGDRLGELFF. The CDR3 nucleotides are TGCAGCGTTGAAGGGGACAGGCTCGGGGAGCTGTTTTTT.

Regarding this clone: The same CDR3 can be traced to other DNA sequences in this sample. The CDR3 is CASSLGTANTEAFF. In nucleotides, the CDR3 is TGTGCCAGCAGCCTCGGTACAGCGAACACTGAAGCTTTCTTT. This chain uses TRBV7-3 with TRBJ1-1; D ambiguous. The germline CDR1 and CDR2 sequences are SGHTA and FQGTGA. Trimming removed 5 bases at V and 1 base at J, with 11 bases between. There are 14 residues in the CDR3.

J is TRBJ2-7 and V is TRBV14; TRBD1 agrees at 8 bases. V lost 3 bases to trimming and J lost 1 base; unmatched junction nucleotides: 5. Germline CDR1 reads SGHDN; CDR2 reads FVKESK. CDR3 length: 15 amino acids. Here the CDR3 DNA reads TGTGCCAGCAGCCATCACCGGGACAGGTCCTACGAGCAGTACTTC. Its protein product is CASSHHRDRSYEQYF.

This clone was counted a few times. This chain connects TRBV7-2 to TRBJ1-6, with D tentatively TRBD1 (6 bases). Germline CDR1 and CDR2: SGHTA and FQGNSA. This CDR3 contains 14 residues. Deletions cut 4 bases from V and 9 bases from J, with 13 bases between. DNA of the CDR3: TGTGCCAGCAGCTCTCCAGGGGTGAGTTCACCCCTCCACTTT. Its protein is CASSSPGVSSPLHF.

To note about this clone: Additional DNA sequences in this sample encode the identical CDR3. The chain uses TRBV30 and TRBJ2-7; D is uncertain. Deletions cut 1 base from V and 3 bases from J, with 4 bases between. In germline, CDR1 is GTSNPN, CDR2 SVGIG (reference sequence). The CDR3 runs to 11 residues. The CDR3 DNA sequence: TGTGCCTGGAGTGGTAACTACGAGCAGTACTTC. Amino acids: CAWSGNYEQYF.

This clone has a handful of counts. The chain is built from TRBV28 and TRBJ2-1, with D perhaps TRBD1 or TRBD2 (5 bases each). CDR1 and CDR2 (germline): MDHEN, SYDVKM. Trimming left V 8 bases short and J 4 bases short, with 24 bases between. The CDR3 spans 17 residues. CDR3 bases: TGTGCCAGCTCTGTCCGATTCCGGGACCGTCAATACAATGAGCAGTTCTTC. Translated: CASSVRFRDRQYNEQFF.

This clone was recorded a few times. The rearrangement joins TRBV2 to TRBJ2-7; 8 nucleotides agree with TRBD1. V lost 11 bases, J lost 5 bases, and 14 bases stayed unmatched. The CDR3 runs 14 residues. Germline assignment: CDR1 SNHLY and CDR2 FYNNEI. CDR3 nucleotides: TGTGCCGGTCGGGGACAGGAGGTTCCCAACGAGCAGTACTTC. It yields the protein CAGRGQEVPNEQYF.

There are a few counts of this clone. DNA for the CDR3: TGTGCCAGTAGTAGTAAGCTCCGCTCTGGGGCCAACGTCCTGACTTTC. It translates to CASSSKLRSGANVLTF. The chain recombines TRBV19 with TRBJ2-6; no clear D. The V gene lost 4 bases and the J gene lost 0 bases, with 10 bases spanning the gap. This CDR3 contains 16 residues. Per the germline V gene, CDR1 is LNHDA and CDR2 is SQIVND (reference sequence). Full variable domain (missing parts from reference TRBV19 and TRBJ2-6): DGGITQSPKYLFRKEGQNVTLSCEQNLNHDAMYWYRQDPGQGLRLIYYSQIVNDFQKGDIAEGYSVSREKKESFPLTVTSAQKNPTAFYLCASSSKLRSGANVLTFGAGSRLTVL.